Listed below are T cell receptor beta chains from one sample, sequenced in a study of cytomegalovirus exposure and HLA in healthy donors. The method was immunoSEQ multiplex PCR; TCRdb's version includes in-frame clones alone and lacks a portion of them. Here the sample spans fewer than 150,000 clones, around 73% being singletons. The sequencing sample was made of PBMCs. The receptors come from a middle-aged man in good health and CMV-seronegative. The conserved cysteine and the conserved F or W are not part of the CDR3 here.

V gene	J gene	CDR3 protein
TRBV9	TRBJ1-3	ASSVGAGQRRNTIY
TRBV2	TRBJ2-2	ASSRTGPNTGELF
TRBV2	TRBJ2-3	ASSGQGPDTQY
TRBV30	TRBJ1-5	AWSKTTGAPDAQPQH
TRBV6-6	TRBJ2-7	ASSSGVGGGGEQY
TRBV4-3	TRBJ1-5	ASSQELGTVYQPQH
TRBV7-3	TRBJ2-7	ASRWNNTPGTSGSGAYEQY
TRBV7-2	TRBJ2-4	ASSLVVAGPKNIQY
TRBV28	TRBJ2-7	ASSQGTSGTYEQY
TRBV6-5	TRBJ2-5	ASSWTGKETQY
TRBV5-1	TRBJ2-7	ASSSQGDEQY
TRBV6-6	TRBJ2-1	ASTRGTELTNEQF
TRBV6-5	TRBJ2-1	ASKTVAGSGNEQL
TRBV9	TRBJ1-2	ASSPGQGVQGYT
TRBV30	TRBJ1-5	AWNEDDRPNQPQH
TRBV6-5	TRBJ1-2	ASSYSVGQGHGYT
TRBV7-3	TRBJ1-2	ASSRSGTLDGYT
TRBV10-1	TRBJ1-3	ASSESYGQGGSGNTIY
TRBV11-2	TRBJ2-7	ASSRTLAGGRQY
TRBV25-1	TRBJ2-3	ASSWTGRTDTQY
TRBV6-6	TRBJ2-2	ASTLTSGRAGELF
TRBV25-1	TRBJ2-1	ASAKSGGRGYNEQF
TRBV10-3	TRBJ2-1	AISELREGGNEQF
TRBV2	TRBJ2-5	ASSEEAAIQETQY
TRBV11-2	TRBJ2-3	ASSFRSGTRGTDTQY
TRBV2	TRBJ1-2	ASSPYLTYRGGYT
TRBV2	TRBJ2-1	ASSEAGLSGNEQF
TRBV29-1	TRBJ1-2	SVARQAGYT
TRBV5-6	TRBJ1-5	ASSFWRRGSNQPQH
TRBV4-1	TRBJ1-2	ASSQGSGTGGGYGYT
TRBV7-8	TRBJ2-3	ASSPLAGYTDTQY
TRBV6-1	TRBJ1-4	ASSVRTATNEKLF
TRBV6-1	TRBJ2-5	ATILGQGQETQY
TRBV6-1	TRBJ2-5	ASSDGSVTETQY
TRBV19	TRBJ2-7	ASAQTSGASYEQY
TRBV18	TRBJ1-1	ASSPDRGGTEAF
TRBV28	TRBJ2-2	ASSLLGTHPMQLF
TRBV11-2	TRBJ2-7	ASSVAGTGGSEQY
TRBV18	TRBJ1-2	ASSLSQGYYGYT
TRBV5-6	TRBJ1-2	ASTSGTGDYGYT
TRBV2	TRBJ1-3	ASRRVSGNTIY
TRBV6-1	TRBJ1-6	ASSEPVSYSPLH
TRBV6-5	TRBJ1-1	ASRRTGLNTEAF
TRBV20-1	TRBJ2-7	SARSGTEQY
TRBV7-9	TRBJ2-1	ASSLVSSGRYNEQF
TRBV14	TRBJ1-4	ASSRSGGATNEKLF
TRBV28	TRBJ2-1	ASSTLGGSDEQF
TRBV30	TRBJ2-3	AWSVGQGADTQY
TRBV5-4	TRBJ2-1	ASSWTSGRAVINEQF
TRBV28	TRBJ1-5	ASSGRGTGTQPQH
TRBV10-1	TRBJ2-2	ASTIPASVRDTGELF
TRBV5-1	TRBJ2-3	ASSVDRADTQY
TRBV10-1	TRBJ2-7	ASSSLVPQEFDSHYEQY
TRBV19	TRBJ2-5	ASSIDWQGRETQY
TRBV7-3	TRBJ2-6	ASSSQPNSGANVLT
TRBV2	TRBJ2-7	ASREGANEQY
TRBV29-1	TRBJ2-1	SAQLFRGNEQF
TRBV11-2	TRBJ1-5	ASSLRGLRDQPQH
TRBV9	TRBJ2-3	ASSPGVFSTDTQY